This T cell receptor (beta chain) was sequenced for a study of T cell repertoires in cytomegalovirus infection. Overall study context: Based on public TCR beta signatures, there were indications of CMV infection and of a matching HLA type. Study-wide results and limits: The ex vivo response showed dominance by HLA-C-restricted CMV-specific TCR beta clonotypes. Cumulative public TCR beta family frequency identified CMV carriers with the relevant HLA.

This clonotype was detected only a few times. The antigen remains undetermined. Germline V lookup: CDR1 MNHEY, CDR2 SMNVEV (reference sequence). This CDR3 has 15 residues. Trimming left V 5 bases short and J 10 bases short, with 21 bases between. A single record per CDR3 protein comes from TCRdb applying MiXCR to the reads. The sample records around 740,000 distinct CDR3 sequences, 35% to 40% being singletons. Sequenced sample: PBMCs. The receptor was isolated from a human donor in good health (CMV status not recorded). Some clones in this sample may be carry-over from other donors' samples. V and J are TRBV27 and TRBJ2-1, with D possibly being TRBD1 or TRBD2 (5 bases each). The CDR3 loop is CASSPKPSPGPEQFF. For the CDR3, the DNA is TGTGCCAGCAGTCCCAAACCTTCCCCGGGACCCGAGCAGTTCTTC.